Described below is a single T cell receptor (beta chain) sequence and its context. Method: immunoSEQ multiplex PCR; TCRdb's copy keeps in-frame clones and lacks some. The sample gives about 320,000 clones, approximately 80% of which show up once; 2% to 2.5% is in the top ten. The data originate from a study of Ad26.COV2.S vaccination and SARS-CoV-2 variants. CDR1 and CDR2 from the germline V gene are SNHLY and FYNNEI. V was clipped by 8 bases and J by 6 bases, with 14 bases between them. The CDR3 extends over 14 amino acids. Treatment given: 19 received Ad26.COV2.S at low or high dose, single or two shots; roughly five received placebo; per-sample allocation not given. The study sampled participants on day 63 after the first vaccine or placebo injection.

V is TRBV2 and J is TRBJ1-6; TRBD1 might be the D (5 bases). The source material was peripheral blood, sampled in a trial of Ad26.COV2.S vaccine versus placebo. This TCR came from a person between 18 and 65 years old who received the Ad26.COV2.S COVID-19 vaccine or a placebo. The chain's CDR3 is CASFYGGGNSPLHF. The CDR3 DNA follows: TGTGCCAGCTTCTACGGGGGGGGTAATTCACCCCTCCACTTT.